This T cell receptor (beta chain) came from a study of T cell responses to AZD1222 COVID-19 vaccine (dated by TCRdb to 2020 to 2022). About the study as a whole: TCR sequencing was performed for over 230 trial participants, of whom some 200 were given two doses of AZD1222 and approximately 26 were given two doses of MenACWY control vaccine. Trial participants were enrolled by age into subgroups of 18-55, 56-69 and 70-plus years, and 148, 28 and 57 TCR-sequenced participants, respectively, were included in these subgroups. What the work shows at the level of the full study, not this receptor alone: The vaccine-associated CD4 TCRs covered the entire spike protein, and the dominant responses fell in regions 160-218 and 743-854. Only a handful of AZD1222 recipients were SARS-CoV-2 seropositive at baseline, limiting conclusions about previously exposed vaccinees. After two AZD1222 doses, spike-specific TCR breadth and depth were significantly higher than at day 0 and than in MenACWY recipients. Reportedly, close to half of the unique spike-specific TCRs recognized epitopes lying outside the regions that are mutated in the B.1.351 and B.1.1.7 variants. Participants were mostly white British and included more females than males, and it was suggested by the authors that clonal diversity may have been underestimated. Because no day 14 peak-response samples were available, repertoires were characterized only after the peak T cell response. In the small 56-69-year group, the increase in depth fell short of significance, most likely because of low power.

The sample's time point label, decoded: about 28 days (+/-7) after the second vaccine dose. AZD1222 recipients with second doses at about 4 weeks or about 12 weeks were pooled, because spike-specific TCR depth and breadth did not differ between schedules. Samples from vaccinated people were obtained from the UK trials COV001 and COV002, which included a single-blind randomized controlled phase 2/3 trial of AZD1222 (ChAdOx1 nCoV-19) in healthy adults. Trial participant PBMC samples were collected at day 0 and day 28 after the second dose for TCRbeta chain sequencing. This clone was seen only once. What antigen it recognizes has not been identified. No base quality information exists; no much larger clone differs at one position. The CDR3 regions of human TCRbeta chains were subjected to immunosequencing. Concerning the study's data processing: Repertoire TCRs were matched against a reference library of SARS-CoV-2-specific TCRs generated with the MIRA antigen-specificity platform. Breadth was defined as the fraction of unique TCRs that were SARS-CoV-2-associated, and depth was defined as the fraction of total T cells that were SARS-CoV-2-associated. Each spike-specific TCR was assigned to its reactive spike region and to a CD4 or CD8 class using the MIRA data. Log10-transformed breadth and depth values were compared by one-way ANOVA with Sidak's multiple comparisons tests. Imported from immuneACCESS, the table was reduced by TCRdb to in-frame sequences with V and J called. These copies leave out some clones; in studies compared against another copy, an unresolved V gene accounts for under half, and the cause of the remainder is not known. V, J and clone size were drawn from that table, and D and trimming were deduced from the DNA. In this sample the table shows under 150,000 clones, roughly 88% of which occur a single time. The top ten clonotypes cover 1.5% to 2% of the sample.

The input for sequencing was peripheral blood, taken 28 days after the second AZD1222 dose. This receptor was obtained from an adult who received the AZD1222 COVID-19 vaccine.

The encoded CDR3 is CASSLATGFSGANVLTF. The nucleotide sequence is given as TGTGCCAGCAGCTTAGCGACAGGGTTCTCTGGGGCCAACGTCCTGACTTTC. The chain was built from TRBV11-1 and TRBJ2-6, and 7 junctional nucleotides match TRBD1. Including the terminal cysteine and phenylalanine, the CDR3 comprises 17 residues. Only the CDR3 part of the read is kept: 51 bases, read in frame from the first base. From the germline V gene (reference sequence), CDR1 is SGHAT and CDR2 is FQDESV. V trim: 0 bases; J trim: 0 bases; unmatched bases: 2.